This TCR beta chain was captured in a study of blood T cell repertoires in COVID-19 (TCRdb year 2020). With regard to the full study: The collaborator samples originated in the United States, Italy and Spain and spanned the acute and convalescent phases of COVID-19. The material from the prospective study consisted of cDNA or gDNA derived from T cells, B-cell-depleted T cells, or PBMCs. Subjects who had been exposed to COVID-19, were actively infected with it, or had recovered from it provided the deeply sampled blood TCRbeta repertoires that made up the dataset. A freely available public database, intended as a resource for researchers studying the immune response to SARS-CoV-2, is where the repertoires were released. Samples came from the ongoing ImmuneRACE study (first 160 participants) plus 1,254 subjects from 6 global collaborators. Nearly every sample came with metadata listing a de-identified subject ID, COVID-19 status, age in years and sex. Where HLA class I and class II types were available, the types were taken from metadata supplied by the sample provider, not from assay-based typing.

In the prospective study, participants were 18 to 89 years old, resided in about two dozen geographic areas of the United States, and were enrolled through a virtual design. Cohort assignment in the prospective study relied on participant-reported clinical history from a screening survey and a study questionnaire. Recovered participants in ImmuneRACE Cohort 3 were defined by two consecutive negative NP/OP PCR tests, clearance by a healthcare professional, or resolution of symptoms. Each participant in the prospective study had whole blood, serum and a nasopharyngeal or oropharyngeal swab collected by mobile phlebotomists. Additional blood draws and questionnaires over an approximately two-month period could optionally be provided by prospective study participants. Before DNA extraction, blood samples from the prospective study were shipped at room temperature or frozen. What the authors observed across the whole study: The quantity of clinical and demographic metadata differed by source and by participant and was supplied without curation.

V is trimmed back by 4 bases and J by 5 bases, and the junction contains 10 bases that no gene match accounts for. Inclusive of the bounding cysteine and phenylalanine, the CDR3 is 15 residues long. Left in the record is the CDR3 DNA by itself, 45 bases read in frame from the first base. CDR1 and CDR2, looked up from the germline V gene, are SNHLY and FYNNEI. As to this clone: What antigen it recognizes has not been identified. It has no much larger one-base neighbor in the sample; base qualities were not kept.

The immunoSEQ Assay, a bias-controlled multiplex PCR, was used to amplify TCRbeta CDR3 regions from genomic DNA. Turning to the authors' computational methods: Within the assay, amplification of reference gene primers was used to estimate how many nucleated cells each sample contained. Sequence reads were collapsed and filtered to measure the absolute abundance of every unique TCRbeta CDR3 rearrangement. For each sample, productive Simpson clonality was calculated by taking the square root of Simpson's diversity index across productive rearrangements. Imported from immuneACCESS, the table was reduced by TCRdb to in-frame sequences with V and J called. These copies leave out some clones; in studies compared against another copy, an unresolved V gene accounts for under half, and the cause of the remainder is not known. Clone size and the V and J calls come from that table; the DNA yielded D and trimming. The sample data list more than 200,000 clones, and 85% to 95% of these were observed just once. Under 2.5% of the sample rests with the top ten.

Sequencing was carried out using PBMCs or T cells enriched from blood (not recorded which). The chain employs TRBV2 and TRBJ2-5; TRBD2 aligns with 7 central bases. The sequence came from a woman younger than 35 who had recovered from COVID-19. CDR3 region: CASSGSETSAETQYF. In nucleotides, the sequence is TGTGCCAGCAGTGGCTCTGAAACTAGCGCTGAGACCCAGTACTTC.